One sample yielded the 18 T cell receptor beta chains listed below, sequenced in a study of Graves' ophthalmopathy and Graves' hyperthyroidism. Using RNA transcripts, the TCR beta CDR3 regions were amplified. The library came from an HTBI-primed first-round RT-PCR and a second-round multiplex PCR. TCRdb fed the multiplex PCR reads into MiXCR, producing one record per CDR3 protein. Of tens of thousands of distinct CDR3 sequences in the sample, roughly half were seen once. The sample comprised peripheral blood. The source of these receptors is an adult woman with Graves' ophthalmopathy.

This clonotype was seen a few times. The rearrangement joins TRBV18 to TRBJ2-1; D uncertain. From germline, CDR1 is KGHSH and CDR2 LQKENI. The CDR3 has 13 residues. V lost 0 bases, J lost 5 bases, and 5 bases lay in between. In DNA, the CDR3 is TGTGCCAGCTCACCACCTATCCACAATGAGCAGTTCTTC. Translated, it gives CASSPPIHNEQFF.

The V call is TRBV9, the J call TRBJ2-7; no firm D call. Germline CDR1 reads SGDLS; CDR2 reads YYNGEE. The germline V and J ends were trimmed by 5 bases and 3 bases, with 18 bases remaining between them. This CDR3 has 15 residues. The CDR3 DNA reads TGTGCCAGCAGTGCTAGAAAGGAGAGGTTCTACGAGCAGTACTTC. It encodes CASSARKERFYEQYF.

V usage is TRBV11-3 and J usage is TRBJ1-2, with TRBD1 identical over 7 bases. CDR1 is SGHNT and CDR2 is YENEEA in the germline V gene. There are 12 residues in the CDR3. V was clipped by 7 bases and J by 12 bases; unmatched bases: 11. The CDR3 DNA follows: TGTGCCAGCACAGGGGGTAGGAGGGCGAACACCTTC. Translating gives CASTGGRRANTF.

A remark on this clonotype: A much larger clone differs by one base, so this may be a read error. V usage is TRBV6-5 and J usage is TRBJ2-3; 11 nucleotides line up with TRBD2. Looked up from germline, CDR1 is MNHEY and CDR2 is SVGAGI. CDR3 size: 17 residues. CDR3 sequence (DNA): TGTGCCAGCAGCTTACCGGGACTAGCGGCCCACACAGATACGCGGTATTTT. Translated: CASSLPGLAAHTDTRYF.

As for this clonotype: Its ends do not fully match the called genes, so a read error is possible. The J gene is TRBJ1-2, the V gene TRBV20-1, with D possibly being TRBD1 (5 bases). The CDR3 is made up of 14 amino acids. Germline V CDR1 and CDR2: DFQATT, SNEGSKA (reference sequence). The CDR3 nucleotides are TGCAGTGCTGGAGAGGGAGGGACCGACCATGACTACACCTTC. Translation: CSAGEGGTDHDYTF.

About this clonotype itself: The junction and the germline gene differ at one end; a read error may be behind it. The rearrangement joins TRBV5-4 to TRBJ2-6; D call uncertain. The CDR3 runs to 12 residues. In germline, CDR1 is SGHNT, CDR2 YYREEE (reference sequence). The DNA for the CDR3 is TGTGGCAGCAGCTCTGGGGCCAACGTCCTGACTTTC. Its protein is CGSSSGANVLTF. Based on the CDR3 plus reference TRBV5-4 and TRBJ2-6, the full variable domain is ETGVTQSPTHLIKTRGQQVTLRCSSQSGHNTVSWYQQALGQGPQFIFQYYREEENGRGNFPPRFSGLQFPNYSSELNVNALELDDSALYLCGSSSGANVLTFGAGSRLTVL.

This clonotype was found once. CDR3 bases: TGCGCCAGCAGTGAGTCGAAAGCGGGGGGAAACGAGCAGTACTTC. It yields the protein CASSESKAGGNEQYF. This chain joins TRBV10-2 and TRBJ2-7, with 9 bases identical to TRBD2. This CDR3 is built from 15 residues. Unmatched junction bases numbered 5, after V lost 0 bases and J lost 5 bases. The germline CDR1 and CDR2 sequences are WSHSY and SAAADI.

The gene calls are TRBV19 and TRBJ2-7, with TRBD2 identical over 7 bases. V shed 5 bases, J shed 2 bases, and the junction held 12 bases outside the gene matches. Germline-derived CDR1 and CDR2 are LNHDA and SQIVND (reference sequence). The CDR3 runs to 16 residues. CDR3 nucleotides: TGTGCCAGTAGTTTAGGGGAGGGAGGGCCCACCTACGAGCAGTACTTC. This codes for CASSLGEGGPTYEQYF.

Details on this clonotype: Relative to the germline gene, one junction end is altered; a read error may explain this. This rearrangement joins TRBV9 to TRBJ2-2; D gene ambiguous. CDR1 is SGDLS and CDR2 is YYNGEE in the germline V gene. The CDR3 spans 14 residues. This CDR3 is CAGSVQSNTGELFF. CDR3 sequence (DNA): TGTGCCGGCAGCGTTCAGTCGAACACCGGGGAGCTGTTTTTT.

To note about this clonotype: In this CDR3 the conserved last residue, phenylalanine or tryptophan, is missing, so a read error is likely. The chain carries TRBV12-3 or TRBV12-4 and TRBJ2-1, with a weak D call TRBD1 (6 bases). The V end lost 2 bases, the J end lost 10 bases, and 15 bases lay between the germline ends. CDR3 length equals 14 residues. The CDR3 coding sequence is TGTGCCAGCAGTTTAAAAGGGGGAGTCAAGGAGCAGTTCTGC. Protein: CASSLKGGVKEQFC.

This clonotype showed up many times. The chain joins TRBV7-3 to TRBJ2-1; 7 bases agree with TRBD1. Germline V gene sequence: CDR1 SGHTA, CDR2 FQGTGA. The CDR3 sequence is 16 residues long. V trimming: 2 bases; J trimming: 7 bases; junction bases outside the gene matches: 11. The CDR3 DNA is TGTGCCAGCAGCTTACGGGCGGTGGCAGGGGGAAATGAGCAGTTCTTC. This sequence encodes CASSLRAVAGGNEQFF. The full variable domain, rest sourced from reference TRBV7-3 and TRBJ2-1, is GAGVSQTPSNKVTEKGKYVELRCDPISGHTALYWYRQSLGQGPEFLIYFQGTGAADDSGLPNDRFFAVRPEGSVSTLKIQRTERGDSAVYLCASSLRAVAGGNEQFFGPGTRLTVL.

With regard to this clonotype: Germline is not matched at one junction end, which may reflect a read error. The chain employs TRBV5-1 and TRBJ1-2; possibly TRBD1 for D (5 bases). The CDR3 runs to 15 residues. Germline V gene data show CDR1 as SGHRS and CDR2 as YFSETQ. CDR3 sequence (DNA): TGCGCCTGCAGCACGGTGGAGGGGAAAGGCTATGGCTACACCTTC. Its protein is CACSTVEGKGYGYTF.

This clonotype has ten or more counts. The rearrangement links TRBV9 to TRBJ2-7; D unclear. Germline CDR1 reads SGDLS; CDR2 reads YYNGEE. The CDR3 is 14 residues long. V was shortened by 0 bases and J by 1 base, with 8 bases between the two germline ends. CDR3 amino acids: CASSVGPNSYEQYF. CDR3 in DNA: TGTGCCAGCAGCGTAGGACCGAATTCCTACGAGCAGTACTTC.

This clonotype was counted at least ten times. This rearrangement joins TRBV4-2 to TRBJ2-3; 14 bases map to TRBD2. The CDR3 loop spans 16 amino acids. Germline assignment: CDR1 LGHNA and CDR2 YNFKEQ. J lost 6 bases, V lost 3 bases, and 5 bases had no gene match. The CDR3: CASSQTSGRAGDTQYF. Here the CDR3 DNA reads TGTGCCAGCAGCCAGACTAGCGGGAGGGCAGGCGATACGCAGTATTTT.

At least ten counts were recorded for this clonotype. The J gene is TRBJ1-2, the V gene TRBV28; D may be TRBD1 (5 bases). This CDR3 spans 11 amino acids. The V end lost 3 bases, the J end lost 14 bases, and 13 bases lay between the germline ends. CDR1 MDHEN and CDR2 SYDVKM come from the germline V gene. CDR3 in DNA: TGTGCCAGCAGTTTCTCCAGGGTTAAAACCTTC. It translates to CASSFSRVKTF.

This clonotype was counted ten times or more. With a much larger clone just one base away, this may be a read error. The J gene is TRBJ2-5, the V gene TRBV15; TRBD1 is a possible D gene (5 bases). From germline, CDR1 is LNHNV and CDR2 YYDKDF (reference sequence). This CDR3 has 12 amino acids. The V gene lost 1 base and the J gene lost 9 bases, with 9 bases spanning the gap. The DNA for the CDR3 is TGTGCCACCAGCAGAGGGGTAGGGGCCCAGTACTTC. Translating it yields CATSRGVGAQYF. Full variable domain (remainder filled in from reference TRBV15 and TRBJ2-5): DAMVIQNPRYQVTQFGKPVTLSCSQTLNHNVMYWYQQKSSQAPKLLFHYYDKDFNNEADTPDNFQSRRPNTSFCFLDIRSPGLGDTAMYLCATSRGVGAQYFGPGTRLLVL.

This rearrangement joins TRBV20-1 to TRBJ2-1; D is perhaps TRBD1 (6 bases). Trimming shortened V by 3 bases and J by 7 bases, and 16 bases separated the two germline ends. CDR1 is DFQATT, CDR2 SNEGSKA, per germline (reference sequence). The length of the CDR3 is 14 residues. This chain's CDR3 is CSASARTDPNEQFF. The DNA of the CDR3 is TGCAGTGCTAGCGCGAGGACAGATCCTAATGAGCAGTTCTTC.

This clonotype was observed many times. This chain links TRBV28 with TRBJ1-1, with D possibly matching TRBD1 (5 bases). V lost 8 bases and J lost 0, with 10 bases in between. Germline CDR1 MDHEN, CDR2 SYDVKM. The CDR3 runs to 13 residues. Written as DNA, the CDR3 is TGTGCCAGCTCCAGGGAGGTGAACACTGAAGCTTTCTTT. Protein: CASSREVNTEAFF.